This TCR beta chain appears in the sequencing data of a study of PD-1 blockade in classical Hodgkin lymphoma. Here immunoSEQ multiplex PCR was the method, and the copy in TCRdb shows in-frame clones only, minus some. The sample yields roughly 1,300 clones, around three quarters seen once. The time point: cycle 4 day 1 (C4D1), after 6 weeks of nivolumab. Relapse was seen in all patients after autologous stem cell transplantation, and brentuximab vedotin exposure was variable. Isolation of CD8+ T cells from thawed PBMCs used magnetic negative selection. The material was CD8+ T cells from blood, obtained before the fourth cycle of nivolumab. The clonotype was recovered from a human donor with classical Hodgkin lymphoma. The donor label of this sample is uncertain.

The CDR3 is CASSPGVGAEGTEAFF. CDR3 coding DNA: TGTGCCAGCTCACCTGGGGTGGGGGCTGAGGGCACTGAAGCTTTCTTT. The chain recombines TRBV18 with TRBJ1-1, with D tentatively TRBD1 (6 bases). The V gene's germline CDR1 is KGHSH and CDR2 LQKENI. The CDR3 length is 16 residues. Deletions cut 3 bases from V and 4 bases from J, with 18 bases between.